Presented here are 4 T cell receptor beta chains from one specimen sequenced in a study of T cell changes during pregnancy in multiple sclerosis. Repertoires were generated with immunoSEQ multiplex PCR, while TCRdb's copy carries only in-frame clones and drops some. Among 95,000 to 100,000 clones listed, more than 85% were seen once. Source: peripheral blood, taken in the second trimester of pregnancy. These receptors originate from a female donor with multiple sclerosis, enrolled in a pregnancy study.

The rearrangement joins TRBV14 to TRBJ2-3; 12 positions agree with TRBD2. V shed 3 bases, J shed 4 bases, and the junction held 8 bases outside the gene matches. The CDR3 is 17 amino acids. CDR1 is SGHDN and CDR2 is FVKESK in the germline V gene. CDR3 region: CASSQGRLAGVSDTQYF. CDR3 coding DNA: TGTGCCAGCAGCCAGGGTCGACTAGCGGGAGTATCAGATACGCAGTATTTT.

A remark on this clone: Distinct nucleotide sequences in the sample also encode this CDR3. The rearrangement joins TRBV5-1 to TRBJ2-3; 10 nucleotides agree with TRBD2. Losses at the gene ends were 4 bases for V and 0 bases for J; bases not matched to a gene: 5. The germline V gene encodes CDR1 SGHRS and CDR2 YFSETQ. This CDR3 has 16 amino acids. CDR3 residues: CASSPRTSGSTDTQYF. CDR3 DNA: TGCGCCAGCAGCCCAAGGACTAGCGGTAGCACAGATACGCAGTATTTT.

CDR3 bases: TGCGCCAGCAGCCTACCGAAAACCTCACTAGCGGGAGTCCATCCAGATACGCAGTATTTT. This gives the protein CASSLPKTSLAGVHPDTQYF. This sequence joins TRBV4-1 and TRBJ2-3; 11 nucleotides agree with TRBD2. V lost 4 bases, J lost 4 bases, and 19 bases stayed unmatched. The germline gives CDR1 MGHRA, CDR2 YSYEKL. CDR3 size: 20 residues.

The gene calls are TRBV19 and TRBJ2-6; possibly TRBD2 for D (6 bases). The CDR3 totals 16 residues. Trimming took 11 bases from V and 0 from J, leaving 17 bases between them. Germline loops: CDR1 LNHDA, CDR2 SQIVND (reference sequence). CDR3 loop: CAAPGLRSSGANVLTF. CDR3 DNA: TGTGCCGCACCGGGACTGAGAAGCTCTGGGGCCAACGTCCTGACTTTC.